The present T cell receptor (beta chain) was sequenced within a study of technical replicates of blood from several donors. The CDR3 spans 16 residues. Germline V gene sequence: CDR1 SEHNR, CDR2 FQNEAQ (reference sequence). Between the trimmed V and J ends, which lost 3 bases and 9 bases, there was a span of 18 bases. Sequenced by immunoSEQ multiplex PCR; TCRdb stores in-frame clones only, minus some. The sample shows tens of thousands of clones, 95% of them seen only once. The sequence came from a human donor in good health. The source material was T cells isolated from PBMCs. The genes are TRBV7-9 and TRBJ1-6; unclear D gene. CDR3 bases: TGTGCCAGCAGCTTTCTTGGACCTCTCGGAGGTTCACCCCTCCACTTT. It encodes CASSFLGPLGGSPLHF.